These T cell receptor beta chains were read from a single sample in a study of control samples from healthy donors and cancer patients. Some clones are missing from TCRdb's copy, which holds only in-frame ones; the method was immunoSEQ multiplex PCR. The data show 110,000 to 150,000 clones, roughly nine tenths seen once. The sequenced sample consisted of blood. The receptors were gathered from a man between 25 and 39 years old in good health. CDR3s include the opening cysteine and the closing phenylalanine or tryptophan. Fields, in order: D gene, V gene, J gene, clone size, CDR3 DNA, CDR3 protein. The D gene is left open where the match is weak. The size entry is marked missing in some rows and otherwise reads once, few, many or a size class.

d_gene: NA; v_gene: TRBV7-9; j_gene: TRBJ2-7; abundance: NA; CDR3nt: TGTGCCAGCAGCTTTCGTCGGGAGACGTTCTACGAGCAGTACTTC; CDR3aa: CASSFRRETFYEQYF
d_gene: TRBD2; v_gene: TRBV4-3; j_gene: TRBJ2-1; abundance: once; CDR3nt: TGCGCCAGCAGCCAAGAATCGGGGGGGAATGAGCAGTTCTTC; CDR3aa: CASSQESGGNEQFF
d_gene: NA; v_gene: TRBV29-1; j_gene: TRBJ2-7; abundance: NA; CDR3nt: TGCAGCGTTGATGGGGATTTCCACGAGCAGTACTTC; CDR3aa: CSVDGDFHEQYF
d_gene: TRBD2; v_gene: TRBV14; j_gene: TRBJ2-1; abundance: NA; CDR3nt: TGTGCCAGCAGCCACGGCCCGGGACTAGTTCGAAACAATGAGCAGTTCTTC; CDR3aa: CASSHGPGLVRNNEQFF
d_gene: NA; v_gene: TRBV7-9; j_gene: TRBJ1-2; abundance: NA; CDR3nt: TGTGCCTCGGCCTCCCCTTATGGCTACACCTTC; CDR3aa: CASASPYGYTF
d_gene: NA; v_gene: TRBV6-4; j_gene: TRBJ2-2; abundance: NA; CDR3nt: TGTGCCAGCAGTGAAGAGGGGGCGAACACCGGGGAGCTGTTTTTT; CDR3aa: CASSEEGANTGELFF
d_gene: TRBD2; v_gene: TRBV4-3; j_gene: TRBJ2-7; abundance: NA; CDR3nt: TGCGCCAGCAGCCAAGAGAGGACTAGCGGGGGTTACTCCTACGAGCAGTACTTC; CDR3aa: CASSQERTSGGYSYEQYF
d_gene: NA; v_gene: TRBV7-3; j_gene: TRBJ2-3; abundance: NA; CDR3nt: TGTGCCAGCAGCTTAGGGGCGGTCGGGGATACGCAGTATTTT; CDR3aa: CASSLGAVGDTQYF
d_gene: NA; v_gene: TRBV7-9; j_gene: TRBJ2-1; abundance: NA; CDR3nt: TGTGCCAGCAGCTTACCGGGGAGCTCCTACAATGAGCAGTTCTTC; CDR3aa: CASSLPGSSYNEQFF
d_gene: NA; v_gene: TRBV5-4; j_gene: TRBJ2-1; abundance: NA; CDR3nt: TGTGCCAGCAGCGGAGGCTACGGCTGGGGTGAGCAGTTCTTC; CDR3aa: CASSGGYGWGEQFF
d_gene: NA; v_gene: TRBV9; j_gene: TRBJ1-3; abundance: NA; CDR3nt: TGTGCCAGCAGCCCAGGGGTCGGTCCGCTTGGAAACACCATATATTTT; CDR3aa: CASSPGVGPLGNTIYF
d_gene: NA; v_gene: TRBV12-5; j_gene: TRBJ1-4; abundance: NA; CDR3nt: TGTGCTAGTGGTTTGAGCGGAGGATCTAATGAAAAACTGTTTTTT; CDR3aa: CASGLSGGSNEKLFF
d_gene: NA; v_gene: TRBV7-2; j_gene: TRBJ2-3; abundance: NA; CDR3nt: TGTGCCAGCAGCTTACTAGGAAGTGGGGACCTCACAGATACGCAGTATTTT; CDR3aa: CASSLLGSGDLTDTQYF
d_gene: NA; v_gene: TRBV12-3/TRBV12-4; j_gene: TRBJ2-5; abundance: NA; CDR3nt: TGTGCCAGCTCGAACAGGGAGGAGACCCAGTACTTC; CDR3aa: CASSNREETQYF
d_gene: TRBD1; v_gene: TRBV19; j_gene: TRBJ2-7; abundance: NA; CDR3nt: TGTGCCAGTAGTATAGGCTGGGACAGCTCCTACGAGCAGTACTTC; CDR3aa: CASSIGWDSSYEQYF
d_gene: TRBD1; v_gene: TRBV30; j_gene: TRBJ1-1; abundance: NA; CDR3nt: TGTGCTTACAGGGGCCGCTTTTTGACTGAAGCTTTCTTT; CDR3aa: CAYRGRFLTEAFF
d_gene: NA; v_gene: TRBV2; j_gene: TRBJ2-7; abundance: once; CDR3nt: TGTGCCAGCGCCGGGGGCTACGAGCAGTACTTC; CDR3aa: CASAGGYEQYF
d_gene: TRBD1; v_gene: TRBV6-2/TRBV6-3; j_gene: TRBJ2-3; abundance: NA; CDR3nt: TGTGCCAGCAGTTTCAGGGGGCGCACAGATACGCAGTATTTT; CDR3aa: CASSFRGRTDTQYF
d_gene: NA; v_gene: TRBV7-2; j_gene: TRBJ2-1; abundance: NA; CDR3nt: TGTGCCAGCAGCGCTAGCCCAGGGTACAATGAGCAGTTCTTC; CDR3aa: CASSASPGYNEQFF